Listed below are T cell receptor beta chains from one sample, sequenced in a study of graft-versus-host responses after intestinal transplantation. The antigens for these receptors are not known. The protocol was immunoSEQ multiplex PCR, while the TCRdb copy is restricted to in-frame clones and leaves out a portion. The table lists about 120,000 clones, about nine tenths of them singletons, with around 0.2% in the top ten. The sample here was unstimulated CD4+ T cells sorted from spleen or lymph node cells, taken before intestinal transplant. All receptors derive from a human donor who received an intestinal transplant. Each CDR3 is given with its conserved first and last residue. A D gene is named only where the DNA matches it firmly. A row's size may be missing; if present it is once, few, many or a size class.

J	D	V	size	DNA	CDR3
TRBJ2-6	TRBD2	TRBV5-1	.	TGCGCCAGCAGCCGGGGGGGGGCTGGCTCTGGGGCCAACGTCCTGACTTTC	CASSRGGAGSGANVLTF
TRBJ2-1	TRBD1	TRBV7-2	.	TGTGCCAGCAGCAAGGGGGCAGGCCGCTTTGAGCAGTTCTTC	CASSKGAGRFEQFF
TRBJ1-5	TRBD1	TRBV19	.	TGTGCCAGTAGCGGGACAGCAAATCAGCCCCAGCATTTT	CASSGTANQPQHF
TRBJ2-1	TRBD1	TRBV6-6	.	TGTGCCAGCAGCAACCGCGGACAGGGCTACAATGAGCAGTTCTTC	CASSNRGQGYNEQFF
TRBJ1-5	TRBD1	TRBV10-3	.	TGTGCCACGTCAATCCAAGAAACAGGGGTCAATCAGCCCCAGCATTTT	CATSIQETGVNQPQHF
TRBJ2-3	TRBD2	TRBV27	.	TGTGCCAGCAGTTTTAGACTAGCGGGGAGCACAGATACGCAGTATTTT	CASSFRLAGSTDTQYF
TRBJ2-6	.	TRBV28	.	TGTGCCAGCAGTTTACCCCAGGGTAATGGGGCCAACGTCCTGACTTTC	CASSLPQGNGANVLTF
TRBJ2-7	TRBD2	TRBV14	.	TGTGCCAGCAGCCAGGGACTAGCGTCCTACGAGCAGTACTTC	CASSQGLASYEQYF
TRBJ2-2	TRBD2	TRBV30	.	TGTGCCTGGAGTGCCCGGAGCGGGAGGGCCCTCGGGGAGCTGTTTTTT	CAWSARSGRALGELFF
TRBJ2-4	TRBD1	TRBV18	.	TGTGCCAGCTCACCACCCGGGACAGCTGTCAGGGGCATTCAGTACTTC	CASSPPGTAVRGIQYF
TRBJ1-3	.	TRBV19	.	TGTGCCACCCGACAGGCCTCTGGAAACACCATATATTTT	CATRQASGNTIYF
TRBJ1-1	TRBD1	TRBV5-4	once	TGTGCCAGCAGCTTTCAGGGGGCTAACACTGAAGCTTTCTTT	CASSFQGANTEAFF
TRBJ2-3	.	TRBV15	.	TGTGCCACCAGCTCACAGGGTAAATATACGCAGTATTTT	CATSSQGKYTQYF
TRBJ1-1	TRBD1	TRBV2	.	TGTGCCAGCAGTACAGGGGGCACTGAAGCTTTCTTT	CASSTGGTEAFF
TRBJ2-4	TRBD1	TRBV7-2	once	TGTGCCAGCAGCCCAGGTTGGGCAGGGGGTGACATTCAGTACTTC	CASSPGWAGGDIQYF
TRBJ2-1	.	TRBV5-1	.	TGCGCCAGCAGCCTGATTCGGACTCCGTCTTTCAGCTCCTACAATGAGCAGTTCTTC	CASSLIRTPSFSSYNEQFF
TRBJ2-7	TRBD1	TRBV7-2	once	TGTGCCAGCAGCCGCAGTAGACAGGGATCCTACGAGCAGTACTTC	CASSRSRQGSYEQYF
TRBJ1-1	TRBD1	TRBV10-3	few	TGTGCCATCAGTGAGCAAGGACAGGTGAACACTGAAGCTTTCTTT	CAISEQGQVNTEAFF
TRBJ1-2	.	TRBV5-5	.	TGTGCCAGCAGCCAGTTGAGCGGGGGAAGTCGGTATGGCTACACCTTC	CASSQLSGGSRYGYTF
TRBJ1-6	TRBD1	TRBV11-3	.	TGTGCCAGCAGCTCCAGGGGGAATTCACCCCTCCACTTT	CASSSRGNSPLHF
TRBJ2-3	TRBD2	TRBV5-4	.	TGTGCCAGCAGCCTGACTAGCGGGGGGGTAGATACGCAGTATTTT	CASSLTSGGVDTQYF
TRBJ2-3	.	TRBV2	.	TGTGCCAGCAGCCAGGGTTCAGATACGCAGTATTTT	CASSQGSDTQYF
TRBJ2-7	TRBD2	TRBV4-1	.	TGCGCCAGCAGCCCGGGACTAGCGGAACCTAACGAGCAGTACTTC	CASSPGLAEPNEQYF
TRBJ2-1	.	TRBV11-2	.	TGTGCCAGCAGCCCTAGGCCCAATGAGCAGTTCTTC	CASSPRPNEQFF
TRBJ2-5	.	TRBV6-1	once	TGTGCCAGCTCGGCCAACCCCGGGAAAGAGACCCAGTACTTC	CASSANPGKETQYF
TRBJ2-7	.	TRBV6-5	.	TGTGCCAGCAGTTCAGCCGGGACTGTAGCCTACGAGCAGTACTTC	CASSSAGTVAYEQYF
TRBJ2-5	TRBD2	TRBV5-1	.	TGCGCCAGCAGCTTGGTCCCCGGGACCGGGGGGAAGGAGACCCAGTACTTC	CASSLVPGTGGKETQYF
TRBJ2-7	TRBD1	TRBV6-5	.	TGTGCCAGCAGTCGACAGGGCTACGAGCAGTACTTC	CASSRQGYEQYF
TRBJ2-5	.	TRBV5-1	.	TGCGCCAGCAGCTTTGAGGGGAGGCAGACCCAGTACTTC	CASSFEGRQTQYF
TRBJ2-3	TRBD2	TRBV7-2	.	TGTGCCAGCAGCACTAGCGGGGGCACAGATACGCAGTATTTT	CASSTSGGTDTQYF
TRBJ2-7	.	TRBV6-5	.	TGTGCCAGCAGTTACTCTTCCTTCTACGAGCAGTACTTC	CASSYSSFYEQYF
TRBJ2-7	TRBD2	TRBV6-5	.	TGTGCCAGCAGTTTGTTGGGCGGGAGCTCCTACGAGCAGTACTTC	CASSLLGGSSYEQYF
TRBJ2-7	.	TRBV7-9	.	TGTGCCAGCAGCACGGGGGGACAGGAGTTCTACGAGCAGTACTTC	CASSTGGQEFYEQYF
TRBJ2-1	.	TRBV27	.	TGTGCCAGCAGTCTTCTGCGGTCCGCGACTTCGCTCAATGAGCAGTTCTTC	CASSLLRSATSLNEQFF
TRBJ2-2	.	TRBV6-5	.	TGTGCCAGCAAATCCCGGGACACCGGGGAGCAGTTTTTT	CASKSRDTGEQFF
TRBJ2-7	TRBD2	TRBV5-4	.	TGTGCCAGCAGCGCGGGGACTAGCGGGAGGGATGCCTACGAGCAGTACTTC	CASSAGTSGRDAYEQYF
TRBJ1-5	.	TRBV6-5	.	TGTGCCAGCAGTTGGAGGGGAGATCAGCCCCAGCATTTT	CASSWRGDQPQHF
TRBJ2-7	TRBD2	TRBV9	few	TGTGCCAGCAGCACGGGACTAGCGGGAGGAGAGCAGTACTTC	CASSTGLAGGEQYF
TRBJ1-5	.	TRBV9	once	TGTGCCAGCAGCGTAGAAGATCGGGGTCAGCCCCAGCATTTT	CASSVEDRGQPQHF
TRBJ2-5	.	TRBV5-1	.	TGCGCCAGCAGCTTTGGACAGAGTGAAGAGACCCAGTACTTC	CASSFGQSEETQYF
TRBJ2-5	.	TRBV27	.	TGTGCCAGCAGTTTTAGCCATGTGGCTGGGGAGACCCAGTACTTC	CASSFSHVAGETQYF
TRBJ1-2	TRBD1	TRBV10-3	.	TGTGCCACACAACAGCTCCGGGACAGGGTGAGCTATGGCTACACCTTC	CATQQLRDRVSYGYTF
TRBJ1-5	TRBD1	TRBV19	once	TGTGCCAGTACCTCGACAGGGAGGCGTCAGCCCCAGCATTTT	CASTSTGRRQPQHF
TRBJ2-3	TRBD2	TRBV11-2	.	TGTGCCAGCAGCTCCAGGCGGGGTAGCGGGAACCCAGATACGCAGTATTTT	CASSSRRGSGNPDTQYF
TRBJ2-7	.	TRBV30	.	TGTGCCTGGAGTGCGGGCGGGGAGCAGTACTTC	CAWSAGGEQYF
TRBJ2-3	TRBD2	TRBV6-4	.	TGTGCCAGCAGTAAGGAGCTCGGGCTAGCGGGGGGCACAGATACGCAGTATTTT	CASSKELGLAGGTDTQYF
TRBJ2-3	.	TRBV30	.	TGTGCCTGGAGTTTCGGGTCTAGCACAGATACGCAGTATTTT	CAWSFGSSTDTQYF
TRBJ2-7	TRBD1	TRBV11-2	.	TGTGCCAGCAGCTTATCGCGCGACAGGGTCTACGAGCAGTACTTC	CASSLSRDRVYEQYF
TRBJ1-1	TRBD1	TRBV7-3	.	TGTGCCAGCAGCTTAACGGGGACAGGTGCAAGGACTGAAGCTTTCTTT	CASSLTGTGARTEAFF
TRBJ2-5	TRBD1	TRBV29-1	.	TGCAGCGTTGAAGATCAGCTCTCGGACAGGGGAAAGGAGACCCAGTACTTC	CSVEDQLSDRGKETQYF
TRBJ1-2	.	TRBV6-1	.	TGTGCCAGCAGTGAAGGACTATATGGCTACACCTTC	CASSEGLYGYTF
TRBJ2-7	.	TRBV5-1	few	TGCGCCAGCAGCATACAGGGCGAGCAGTACTTC	CASSIQGEQYF
TRBJ1-1	TRBD1	TRBV6-5	.	TGTGCCAGCAGGGGACAGGGGCGACACACTGAAGCTTTCTTT	CASRGQGRHTEAFF
TRBJ2-1	.	TRBV18	.	TGTGCCAGCTCACCAATTGCTAGTGGCGGGCCTAATGAGCAGTTCTTC	CASSPIASGGPNEQFF
TRBJ1-4	.	TRBV9	once	TGTGCCAGCAGCGTCACCTCTGGGGGGGTAAAACTGTTTTTT	CASSVTSGGVKLFF
TRBJ1-5	.	TRBV28	.	TGTGCCAGCGCCGTCGGGGGGGAATACAATCAGCCCCAGCATTTT	CASAVGGEYNQPQHF
TRBJ1-5	TRBD1	TRBV5-5	.	TGTGCCAGCAACCCCGGGACAGGGGCAAATCAGCCCCAGCATTTT	CASNPGTGANQPQHF
TRBJ1-2	TRBD1	TRBV19	.	TGTGCCAGTAGTGTACCGGGACAGGGGACCCTCTATGGCTACACCTTC	CASSVPGQGTLYGYTF
TRBJ2-2	.	TRBV11-3	.	TGTGCCAGCAGCTTAGGGCAGGGGCGAGGGGCCGGGGAGCTGTTTTTT	CASSLGQGRGAGELFF